This T cell receptor delta chain was observed in a study of gamma-delta chains in newborns, infants, children. The overall study: Polyclonal expansion of innate γδ T cells after birth follows microbial exposure.

The length of the CDR3 is 20 residues. Worth noting for this clone: With a far larger clone one base away, a read error is the likely cause.

TCRdb called clones anew from the reads with CATT. Here the sample spans about 3,100 delta-chain clones, roughly 3.9% being singletons. The clonotype comes from a child who was a newborn, infant or young child, either healthy, febrile or measles-vaccinated (not recorded which). The sequenced sample consisted of blood. The J segment is TRDJ3; no V gene was assigned; the tabulated D call, TRDD3, remains unverified against the DNA. Written as DNA, the CDR3 is TGTGCCTGTGACACCGTAGGGACTGGGGGATACGCCTGGGACACCCGACAGTTGTTTTTC. Translated, it gives CACDTVGTGGYAWDTRQLFF.